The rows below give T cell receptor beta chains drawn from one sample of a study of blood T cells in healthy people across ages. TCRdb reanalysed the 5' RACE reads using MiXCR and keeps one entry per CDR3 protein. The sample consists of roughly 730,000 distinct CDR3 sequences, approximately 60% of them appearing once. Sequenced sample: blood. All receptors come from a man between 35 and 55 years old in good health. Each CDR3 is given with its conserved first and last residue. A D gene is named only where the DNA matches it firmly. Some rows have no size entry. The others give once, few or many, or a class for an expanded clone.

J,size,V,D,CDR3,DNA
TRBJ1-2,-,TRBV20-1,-,CSVWWRYGYTF,TGCAGTGTATGGTGGCGATATGGCTACACCTTC
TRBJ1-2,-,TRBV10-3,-,CAITDGQNYGYTF,TGTGCCATCACGGACGGTCAAAACTATGGCTACACCTTC
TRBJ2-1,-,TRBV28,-,CASSPSYFRGIPNNEQFF,TGTGCCAGCAGCCCCTCATATTTCAGGGGAATACCCAACAATGAGCAGTTCTTC
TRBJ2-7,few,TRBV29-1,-,CSVATRGPDEQYF,TGCAGCGTGGCCACTAGGGGCCCTGACGAGCAGTACTTC
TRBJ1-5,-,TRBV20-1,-,CSARPTGALNQPQHF,TGCAGTGCTAGACCGACAGGCGCTTTAAATCAGCCCCAGCATTTT
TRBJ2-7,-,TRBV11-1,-,CASSLDTVLYEQYF,TGTGCCAGCAGCTTAGACACGGTTTTATACGAGCAGTACTTC
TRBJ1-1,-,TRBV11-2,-,CASSRYGAAAEAFF,TGTGCCAGTAGCCGATACGGGGCGGCCGCTGAAGCTTTCTTT
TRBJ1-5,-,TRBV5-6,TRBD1,CASSLRDRRSYNQPQHF,TGTGCCAGCAGCCTCCGGGACAGGAGGTCCTACAATCAGCCCCAGCATTTT
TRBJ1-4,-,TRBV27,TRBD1,CASSIRTGGAGEKLFF,TGTGCCAGCAGTATAAGAACAGGGGGCGCAGGTGAAAAACTGTTTTTT
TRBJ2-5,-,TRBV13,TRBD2,CASSFRTSGAEETQYF,TGTGCCAGCAGCTTCCGGACTAGCGGAGCTGAAGAGACCCAGTACTTC
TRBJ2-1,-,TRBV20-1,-,CGANRGLTPGLTYNEQFF,TGCGGTGCTAATCGGGGTCTAACCCCAGGACTGACCTACAATGAGCAGTTCTTC
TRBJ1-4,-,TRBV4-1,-,CASSPHRELEKLFF,TGCGCCAGCAGCCCCCACAGGGAGCTGGAAAAACTGTTTTTT
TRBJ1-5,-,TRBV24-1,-,CATSGFSGRPQHF,TGTGCCACCAGTGGTTTCTCGGGCCGGCCGCAGCATTTT
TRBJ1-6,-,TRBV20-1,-,CSAHFGPSGPLHF,TGCAGTGCTCATTTCGGACCCTCGGGACCCCTCCACTTT
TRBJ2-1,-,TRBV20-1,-,CSATVGSGSYNEQFF,TGCAGTGCTACTGTGGGCTCAGGCTCCTACAATGAGCAGTTCTTC
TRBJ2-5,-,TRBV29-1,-,CSVLKGEQQETQYF,TGCAGCGTTCTGAAAGGGGAACAACAAGAGACCCAGTACTTC
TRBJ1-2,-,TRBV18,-,CASSPESLGYTF,TGTGCCAGCTCACCAGAGTCTCTCGGCTACACCTTC
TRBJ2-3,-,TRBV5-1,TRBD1,CASSIGQGSVTQYF,TGCGCCAGCAGCATTGGACAGGGGTCAGTTACGCAGTATTTT
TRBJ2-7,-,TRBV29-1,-,CSVGQEVGAGTDEQYF,TGCAGCGTCGGGCAGGAGGTGGGGGCGGGTACGGACGAGCAGTACTTC
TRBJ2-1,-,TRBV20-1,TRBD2,CSATGTSGNNEQFF,TGCAGTGCTACCGGGACTAGCGGTAACAATGAGCAGTTCTTC
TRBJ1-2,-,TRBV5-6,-,CASSLLTQNYGYTF,TGTGCCAGCAGCCTATTAACACAGAACTATGGCTACACCTTC
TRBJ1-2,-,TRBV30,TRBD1,CAWRPPGTGPGYTF,TGTGCCTGGAGGCCCCCCGGGACAGGGCCTGGCTACACCTTC
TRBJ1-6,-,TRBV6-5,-,CASNLLGSYNSPLHF,TGTGCCAGCAATTTGCTGGGCTCCTATAATTCACCCCTCCACTTT
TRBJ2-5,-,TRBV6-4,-,CASSDSKGGWIETQYF,TGTGCCAGCAGTGACTCGAAGGGGGGCTGGATCGAGACCCAGTACTTC
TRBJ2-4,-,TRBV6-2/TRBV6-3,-,CASSEDSRFKNIQYF,TGTGCCAGCAGCGAAGACAGTCGATTCAAAAACATTCAGTACTTC
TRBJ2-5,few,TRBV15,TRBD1,CATSMQTGFQTQYF,TGTGCCACCAGCATGCAGACAGGGTTTCAGACCCAGTACTTC
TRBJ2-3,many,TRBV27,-,CASSYPGTLSQYF,TGTGCCAGCAGTTACCCCGGGACGTTATCGCAGTATTTT